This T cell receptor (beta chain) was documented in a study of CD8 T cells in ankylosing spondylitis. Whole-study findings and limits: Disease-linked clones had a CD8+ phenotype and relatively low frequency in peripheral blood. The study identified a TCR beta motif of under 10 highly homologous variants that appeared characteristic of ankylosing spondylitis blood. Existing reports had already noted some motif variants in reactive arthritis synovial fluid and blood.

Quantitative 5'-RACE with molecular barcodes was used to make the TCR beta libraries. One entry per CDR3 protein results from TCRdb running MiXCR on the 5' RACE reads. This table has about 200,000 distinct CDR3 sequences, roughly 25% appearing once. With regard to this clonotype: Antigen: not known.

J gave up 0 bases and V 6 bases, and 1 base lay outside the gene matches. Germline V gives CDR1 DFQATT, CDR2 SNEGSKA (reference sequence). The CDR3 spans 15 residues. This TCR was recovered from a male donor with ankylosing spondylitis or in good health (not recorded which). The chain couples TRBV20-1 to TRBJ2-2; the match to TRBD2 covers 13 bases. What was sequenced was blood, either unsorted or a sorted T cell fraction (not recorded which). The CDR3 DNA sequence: TGCAGTGCAGGGACTAGCGGGACGAACACCGGGGAGCTGTTTTTT. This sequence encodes CSAGTSGTNTGELFF.